The 26 T cell receptor beta chains below all came from one sample that was sequenced in a study of cytomegalovirus exposure and HLA in healthy donors. Assay: immunoSEQ multiplex PCR; the TCRdb copy retains only in-frame clones and omits some. The table shows 170,000 or so clones, with roughly 80% occurring only once. Sequencing input: PBMCs. These TCRs come from a young woman in good health and CMV-seropositive.

This chain links TRBV5-1 with TRBJ1-2, with D tentatively TRBD1 (5 bases). Trimming removed 3 bases at V and 10 bases at J, with 10 bases between. CDR1 is SGHRS, CDR2 YFSETQ, per germline. The CDR3 length is 11 residues. CDR3 amino acids: CASSSQGAYTF. CDR3 coding DNA: TGCGCCAGCAGCTCGCAGGGTGCCTACACCTTC.

This clone was seen a handful of times. V usage is TRBV6-5 and J usage is TRBJ2-2; perhaps TRBD1 as D (6 bases). The CDR3 totals 15 residues. The ends were cut back, 2 bases at V and 6 bases at J, with 13 bases in the middle. Germline CDR1 is MNHEY and CDR2 is SVGAGI. The CDR3: CASSYTGTPPGELFF. The CDR3 DNA sequence: TGTGCCAGCAGTTACACGGGGACACCTCCCGGGGAGCTGTTTTTT.

For the CDR3, the DNA is TGCGCCAGCAGCAAAGTTTTCCGGCCGGGTAGTGAAAAACTGTTTTTT. Amino acids: CASSKVFRPGSEKLFF. The chain employs TRBV4-3 and TRBJ1-4, with D unresolved. The CDR3 length is 16 residues. CDR1 is LGHNA and CDR2 is YSLEER in the germline V gene. V lost 5 bases to trimming and J lost 7 bases, with 20 bases between them.

This clone has a count of ten or more. The J gene is TRBJ2-1, the V gene TRBV28, with 12 bases aligning to TRBD2. Germline CDR1 MDHEN, CDR2 SYDVKM. Unmatched junction bases numbered 11, after V lost 5 bases and J lost 0 bases. CDR3 length equals 19 residues. CDR3 in DNA: TGTGCCAGCAGTATAATCGGACTAGCGGGGAAAAGCTCCTACAATGAGCAGTTCTTC. This encodes CASSIIGLAGKSSYNEQFF. Full variable domain (outside the CDR3, taken from reference TRBV28 and TRBJ2-1): DVKVTQSSRYLVKRTGEKVFLECVQDMDHENMFWYRQDPGLGLRLIYFSYDVKMKEKGDIPEGYSVSREKKERFSLILESASTNQTSMYLCASSIIGLAGKSSYNEQFFGPGTRLTVL.

The rearrangement uses TRBV11-2 and TRBJ1-4, with 7 bases fitting TRBD1. With 5 bases clipped from V and 8 bases from J, the junction kept 14 bases outside the gene matches. In germline, CDR1 is SGHAT, CDR2 FQNNGV. The CDR3 sequence is 16 residues long. CDR3 coding DNA: TGTGCCAGCAGCCTGGGACAGTCAAGCCGAGGCGAAAAACTGTTTTTT. This codes for CASSLGQSSRGEKLFF.

The chain is built from TRBV13 and TRBJ1-3; D may be TRBD1 (5 bases). V shed 3 bases and J shed 3 bases, with 9 bases lying between them. Germline loops: CDR1 PRHDT, CDR2 FYEKMQ (reference sequence). The CDR3 is 14 amino acids. This CDR3 is CASSFGGDGNTIYF. In DNA, the CDR3 is TGTGCCAGCAGCTTCGGGGGGGATGGAAACACCATATATTTT.

The chain joins TRBV5-1 to TRBJ2-1, with D hard to call. With 0 bases removed from V and 9 bases from J, the gap between germline ends came to 13 bases. The germline V gene has CDR1 SGHRS and CDR2 YFSETQ. The CDR3 totals 14 residues. The CDR3 region is CASSLGAPSGEQFF. The CDR3 bases are TGCGCCAGCAGCTTGGGAGCGCCGAGTGGTGAGCAGTTCTTC.

CDR3 residues: CASSSQGYTDTQYF. DNA of the CDR3: TGTGCCAGCAGCTCGCAGGGGTATACAGATACGCAGTATTTT. The chain combines TRBV7-9 with TRBJ2-3, with D perhaps matching TRBD1 (6 bases). The CDR3 runs 14 residues. Germline V gives CDR1 SEHNR, CDR2 FQNEAQ (reference sequence). V gave up 4 bases and J gave up 3 bases, with 11 bases separating them.

The chain links TRBV4-1 to TRBJ1-1; D is unresolved. CDR3 length: 15 residues. Germline V gives CDR1 MGHRA, CDR2 YSYEKL. V was cut by 0 bases and J by 6 bases, with 14 bases left in between. DNA for the CDR3: TGCGCCAGCAGCCAAGATCCGGTATCCGGGTCTGAAGCTTTCTTT. Amino acid sequence: CASSQDPVSGSEAFF.

This chain connects TRBV9 to TRBJ1-1, with D maybe TRBD1 (6 bases). Germline CDR1 reads SGDLS; CDR2 reads YYNGEE. V was pared by 0 bases and J by 3 bases, with 9 bases between. This CDR3 has 14 residues. This CDR3 is CASSVGEGDTEAFF. The CDR3 DNA sequence: TGTGCCAGCAGCGTAGGGGAGGGGGACACTGAAGCTTTCTTT.

The chain uses TRBV19 and TRBJ2-1; the D is unclear. CDR3 length equals 12 residues. The germline gives CDR1 LNHDA, CDR2 SQIVND (reference sequence). V lost 5 bases and J lost 4, with 6 bases in between. Here the CDR3 reads CASSPDYNEQFF. CDR3 DNA: TGTGCCAGTAGTCCAGATTACAATGAGCAGTTCTTC. Full variable domain (remainder filled in from reference TRBV19 and TRBJ2-1): DGGITQSPKYLFRKEGQNVTLSCEQNLNHDAMYWYRQDPGQGLRLIYYSQIVNDFQKGDIAEGYSVSREKKESFPLTVTSAQKNPTAFYLCASSPDYNEQFFGPGTRLTVL.

The CDR3 bases are TGTGCCAGCAGTGACCTGCAGGTTAATTCACCCCTCCACTTT. This translates into CASSDLQVNSPLHF. The V gene is TRBV2, the J gene TRBJ1-6; no clear D gene. The CDR3 runs to 14 residues. Germline assignment: CDR1 SNHLY and CDR2 FYNNEI. Trimming took 3 bases from V and 6 from J, leaving 9 bases between them.

This clone was recorded only once. This sequence joins TRBV6-1 and TRBJ1-4; TRBD1 is a possible D gene (6 bases). The germline CDR1 and CDR2 sequences are MNHNS and SASEGT. There are 13 residues in the CDR3. V was cut by 7 bases and J by 5 bases, with 11 bases left in between. The CDR3 sequence: CASMDSENEKLFF. CDR3 nucleotide sequence: TGTGCCAGCATGGACAGTGAAAATGAAAAACTGTTTTTT.

The V gene is TRBV5-1, the J gene TRBJ2-7, with TRBD1 as a possible D gene (5 bases). The CDR3 runs to 13 residues. The germline gives CDR1 SGHRS, CDR2 YFSETQ. Trimming shortened V by 3 bases and J by 3 bases, and 10 bases separated the two germline ends. DNA for the CDR3: TGCGCCAGCAGCTCACAGGTAAACTACGAGCAGTACTTC. Amino acid sequence: CASSSQVNYEQYF.

The CDR3 protein is CSVESGMGTEAFF. The DNA for the CDR3 is TGCAGCGTTGAATCGGGGATGGGGACTGAAGCTTTCTTT. The V and J genes are TRBV29-1 and TRBJ1-1; D unresolved. Germline CDR1 is SQVTM and CDR2 is ANQGSEA. V lost 2 bases to trimming and J lost 5 bases, with 12 bases between them. CDR3 length equals 13 residues.

This chain links TRBV19 with TRBJ2-1, with TRBD1 matching over 8 bases. This CDR3 region has 17 residues. The germline V gene has CDR1 LNHDA and CDR2 SQIVND (reference sequence). With V trimmed by 8 bases and J by 7 bases, 19 bases remained unmatched. CDR3 coding DNA: TGTGCCAGTGCCCGATCCGGGACAGGAGGTTCGGGGAATGAGCAGTTCTTC. Amino acid sequence: CASARSGTGGSGNEQFF.

The rearrangement links TRBV11-2 to TRBJ2-1, with D maybe TRBD1 (6 bases). The CDR3 extends over 19 amino acids. Per germline, CDR1 SGHAT and CDR2 FQNNGV. Trimming pared 4 bases from V and 6 bases from J, leaving 28 bases between. CDR3 bases: TGTGCCAGCAGCTCCCGAAGCTACCGAGGGGGTAGAATTCTCAATGAGCAGTTCTTC. Translated, it gives CASSSRSYRGGRILNEQFF. The full variable domain, its missing parts supplied by reference TRBV11-2 and TRBJ2-1, is EAGVAQSPRYKIIEKRQSVAFWCNPISGHATLYWYQQILGQGPKLLIQFQNNGVVDDSQLPKDRFSAERLKGVDSTLKIQPAKLEDSAVYLCASSSRSYRGGRILNEQFFGPGTRLTVL.

This clone came up once. V gene TRBV5-1 combines with J gene TRBJ1-1, with D perhaps TRBD1 (6 bases). CDR3 size: 15 residues. The germline CDR1 and CDR2 sequences are SGHRS and YFSETQ. The V gene lost 0 bases and the J gene lost 3 bases, with 12 bases spanning the gap. The CDR3 DNA is TGCGCCAGCAGCTTGGGCGGGGGCCGGGACACTGAAGCTTTCTTT. This sequence encodes CASSLGGGRDTEAFF.

This clone occurred once. The chain uses TRBV14 and TRBJ2-4; 7 nucleotides align to TRBD1. Looked up from germline, CDR1 is SGHDN and CDR2 is FVKESK. Trimming removed 2 bases from V and 0 bases from J; junction bases left unmatched: 10. There are 18 residues in the CDR3. The CDR3 DNA reads as TGTGCCAGCAGCCAATTCGCTCGGGGACAGAAAGCCAAAAACATTCAGTACTTC. Protein product: CASSQFARGQKAKNIQYF.

This rearrangement joins TRBV9 to TRBJ2-3; possible D gene TRBD2, 5 bases. V lost 3 bases and J lost 5, with 7 bases in between. Germline V gene lookup returns CDR1 SGDLS and CDR2 YYNGEE. The CDR3 spans 12 residues. In nucleotides, the CDR3 is TGTGCCAGCAGCGCGGCGGGAGATACGCAGTATTTT. Translated, it gives CASSAAGDTQYF.

The chain uses TRBV5-6 and TRBJ1-1; 7 positions agree with TRBD1. V was clipped by 0 bases and J by 9 bases; unmatched bases: 5. CDR3 length: 13 residues. CDR1 and CDR2 (germline): SGHDT, YYEEEE. The CDR3 DNA is TGTGCCAGCAGCTTGGGACAGGGCTATAAAGCTTTCTTT. Amino acid sequence: CASSLGQGYKAFF.

This rearrangement joins TRBV27 to TRBJ1-2, with TRBD1 matching 9 bases. The CDR3 length is 12 residues. V dropped 6 bases and J dropped 8; count of bases not matched to a gene: 4. CDR1 and CDR2 from the germline V gene are MNHEY and SMNVEV (reference sequence). Here the CDR3 reads CASRDRGGGYTF. CDR3 in DNA: TGTGCCAGCAGAGACAGGGGGGGAGGCTACACCTTC.

The rearrangement links TRBV12-5 to TRBJ1-6, with D unclear. V was shortened by 7 bases and J by 6 bases, with 16 bases between the two germline ends. The CDR3 length is 15 residues. Germline CDR1 LGHNT, CDR2 FRNRAP. Here the CDR3 reads CASESGGTFNSPLHF. DNA for the CDR3: TGTGCTAGTGAATCGGGTGGAACGTTTAATTCACCCCTCCACTTT.

There are a few counts of this clone. V usage is TRBV7-2 and J usage is TRBJ1-5; D may be TRBD1 (6 bases). Germline V gives CDR1 SGHTA, CDR2 FQGNSA. Trimming stripped 5 bases from V and 7 bases from J, with 18 bases between. This CDR3 spans 15 amino acids. The CDR3 DNA follows: TGTGCCAGCAGCCTCCTACAGGGTCAAGGCCAGCCCCAGCATTTT. As protein: CASSLLQGQGQPQHF.

V is TRBV10-2 and J is TRBJ2-7; TRBD2 matches 9 bases. Germline V gene data show CDR1 as WSHSY and CDR2 as SAAADI. The CDR3 spans 14 residues. Trimming at V came to 8 bases and at J to 7 bases, leaving 12 bases not matched to a gene. The CDR3, as DNA: TGCGCCAGCGGAAGACTAGCGGTGCCGGGGGAGCAGTACTTC. This sequence encodes CASGRLAVPGEQYF.

The rearrangement joins TRBV6-5 to TRBJ1-6, with TRBD1 as a possible D gene (6 bases). V was pared by 7 bases and J by 9 bases, with 16 bases between. CDR3 size: 14 residues. Per germline, CDR1 MNHEY and CDR2 SVGAGI. CDR3 loop: CASMRQAPSSPLHF. CDR3 nucleotides: TGTGCCAGCATGCGACAGGCCCCCTCTTCACCCCTCCACTTT.